This TCR beta chain was documented in a study of long-term antiretroviral therapy in people with HIV (dated 2022 in TCRdb). Describing the broader study: The earliest samples were collected roughly a decade before the 2015 WHO recommendation for immediate ART, at a time when ART was usually postponed until CD4 counts fell. A retrospective serial study tested whether ART initiation and durable HIV suppression were associated with changes in peripheral blood TRB repertoire composition and diversity. A total of 192 cryopreserved PBMC samples were contributed to the cohort by 30 adults with confirmed HIV infection, with samples collected serially over a mean of 6 years (range 1-12). Of the roughly 30 participants with HIV, fewer than twelve were female. No cross-contamination during QIAcube processing turned up in test extractions that ran a monoclonal T-cell line alongside around 34 polyclonal samples. General findings and caveats noted by the study authors: Expanded TRB clones identified before ART initiation dominated the repertoire at all time points, although this dominance fluctuated and declined in many PLHIV after ART. Unsorted PBMC were profiled instead of sorted CD4+ and CD8+ T cells because pre-ART samples had limited cell numbers. Samples dated from about 2003 to 2018, and the ART regimens used may be less effective than current ones. Limited PBMC availability meant only the TCR beta chain was sequenced, without alpha chain pairing. Starting ART was linked to a significant rise in TRB diversity, yet even with long-term ART the diversity remained significantly lower than in transplant donor controls. CDR3 length ranges in HIV repertoires were narrower than in controls, and network structure suggested an antigen-experienced repertoire with only a slight naive shift after ART. No data were available on ART adherence, viral resistance or therapy changes, limiting inferences about post-ART repertoire changes.

The immunoSEQ hsTCRB v3.0 assay was used at survey level resolution to sequence the TRB variable region. A depth of about 35,000-55,000 T-cell genomes per sample was targeted for TRB sequencing. TRB libraries were pooled and sequenced on an Illumina MiSeq using a v3 150-cycle kit. Per the authors' processing: Analysis of repertoires was carried out in R inside a reproducible Nextflow workflow spanning QC, data transformation and analysis. LymphoSeq2, an R package for AIRR-Seq data exploration, was used to implement custom analyses. A handful of samples that yielded fewer than 5000 total TRB sequences were excluded, so that 150 to 200 HIV repertoires were analyzed. Among the roughly 180 retained HIV repertoires, 59 were collected before ART initiation and 129 after ART initiation. Repertoires were downsampled to 5000 TRB nucleotide sequences, and summary statistics were averaged over 100 downsampling iterations. Only TRB sequences with CDR3 regions of at least seven amino acids were retained for analysis. Two measures captured diversity: a Shannon entropy-derived clonality score and the Gini coefficient. Repertoire networks linked the top 5000 CDR3 amino acid sequences whenever two sequences differed by an edit distance of one. For TRB CDR3 amino acid sequences, antigen specificity groups and MHC restriction were predicted with GLIPH2. CDR3 amino acid sequences were matched against VDJdb and McPAS-TCR to flag known CMV, EBV, HIV or tissue antigen associations. Pre-ART, post-ART and control groups were compared with Wilcoxon signed-rank tests and Holm-Bonferroni correction. Sourced from immuneACCESS, this table was stored by TCRdb with only in-frame sequences that have V and J called. A share of the clones is absent; for the studies checked, an unresolved V gene accounts for under half, and the remainder has no known explanation. Clone size and V and J calls were adopted from that table, with D and trimming inferred from the DNA. The sample has about 17,000 clones on record, 80% to 90% of them singletons. Together, the top ten hold 7.5% to 9.5% of the sample.

As concerns this clone: It has no known antigen specificity. No base quality information exists; no much larger clone differs at one position.

Inclusion was restricted to participants for whom at least one PBMC sample before ART initiation and at least two post-ART samples were available. Treatment was received in the United States of America by all participants with HIV. Cryopreserved samples of 1-10 million PBMC were thawed and washed before DNA extraction. At the time of the earliest PBMC sample, participants with HIV were aged between about 23 and 54 years. PBMC samples from each participant spanned 1-4 timepoints before ART initiation and 2-8 timepoints after ART initiation, with a median of 7 samples. For every participant, serial HIV viral load, CD4+ T-cell count, ART history and demographic data were obtained. A Qiagen kit on a QIAcube was used to extract genomic DNA from unsorted PBMC, with samples processed in batches of 12. This clonotype was obtained from a man younger than 30 with HIV. Sample: unsorted PBMCs, taken 0.1 years after starting antiretroviral therapy.

The DNA is TGCGCCAGCAGCTTGGGCCAGGGATACACTGAAGCTTTCTTT. Translated, this gives CASSLGQGYTEAFF. The rearrangement joined TRBV5-1 to TRBJ1-1; TRBD1 might be the D gene, on 5 matching bases. The V and J ends are trimmed by 0 bases and 3 bases, leaving 9 bases between them. Including cysteine and phenylalanine, the CDR3 has 14 amino acids. Of all the DNA, just the CDR3 is kept, 42 bases in frame from base 1. Taken from the germline V gene, the CDR1 and CDR2 loops are SGHRS and YFSETQ.